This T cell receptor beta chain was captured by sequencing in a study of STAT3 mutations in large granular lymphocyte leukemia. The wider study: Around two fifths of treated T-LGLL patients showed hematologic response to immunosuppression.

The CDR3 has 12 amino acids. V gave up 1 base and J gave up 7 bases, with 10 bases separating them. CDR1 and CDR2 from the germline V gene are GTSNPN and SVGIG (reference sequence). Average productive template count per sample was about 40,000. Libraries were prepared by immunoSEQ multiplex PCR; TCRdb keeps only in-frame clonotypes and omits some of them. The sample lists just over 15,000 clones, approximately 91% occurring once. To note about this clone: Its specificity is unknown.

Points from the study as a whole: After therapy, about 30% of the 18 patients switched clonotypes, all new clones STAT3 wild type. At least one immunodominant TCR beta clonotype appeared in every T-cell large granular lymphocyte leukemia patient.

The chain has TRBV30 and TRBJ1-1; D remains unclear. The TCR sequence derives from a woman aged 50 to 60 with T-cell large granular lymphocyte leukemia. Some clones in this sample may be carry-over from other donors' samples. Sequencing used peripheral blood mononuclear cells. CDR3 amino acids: CAWSGLWVEAFF. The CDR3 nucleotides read TGTGCCTGGAGTGGGCTCTGGGTTGAAGCTTTCTTT. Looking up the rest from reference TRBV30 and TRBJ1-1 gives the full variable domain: SQTIHQWPATLVQPVGSPLSLECTVEGTSNPNLYWYRQAAGRGLQLLFYSVGIGQISSEVPQNLSASRPQDRQFILSSKKLLLSDSGFYLCAWSGLWVEAFFGQGTRLTVV.